One T cell receptor beta chain is described in this entry. What it binds is not known. Blood (approximately 2.5 ml) was collected from every donor individually. The CDR3 is made up of 15 amino acids. Looked up from germline, CDR1 is SQVTM and CDR2 is ANQGSEA. This entry comes from a study of monozygotic twins with inflammatory bowel disease. Nested amplification of TCRalpha and TCRbeta cDNA involved two PCRs of roughly 17 and 9 cycles. TCRdb reanalyzed the 5' RACE reads, giving one entry per CDR3 protein sequence and no DNA. Recorded for this sample: 420,000 or so distinct CDR3 sequences. Regarding the study as a whole: Resolution of different T cell subtypes was not achieved.

Sample: blood. The TCR originated in a human donor with ulcerative colitis or Crohn's disease, or a healthy co-twin of an affected twin (not recorded which). This chain uses TRBV29-1 with TRBJ2-1; TCRdb lists TRBD1, though no DNA is available to test this call. This CDR3 is CSVEYRGGLYNEQFF.